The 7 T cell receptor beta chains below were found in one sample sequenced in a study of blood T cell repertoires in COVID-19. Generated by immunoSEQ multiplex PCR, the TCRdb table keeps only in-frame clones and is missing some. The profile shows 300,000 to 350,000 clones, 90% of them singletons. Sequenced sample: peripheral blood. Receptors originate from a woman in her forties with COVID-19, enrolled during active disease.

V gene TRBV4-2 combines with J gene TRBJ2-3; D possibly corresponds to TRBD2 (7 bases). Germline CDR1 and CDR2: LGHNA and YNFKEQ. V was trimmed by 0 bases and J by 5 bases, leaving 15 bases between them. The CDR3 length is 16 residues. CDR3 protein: CASSQEWGGAGDTQYF. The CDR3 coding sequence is TGTGCCAGCAGCCAAGAGTGGGGGGGGGCCGGAGATACGCAGTATTTT.

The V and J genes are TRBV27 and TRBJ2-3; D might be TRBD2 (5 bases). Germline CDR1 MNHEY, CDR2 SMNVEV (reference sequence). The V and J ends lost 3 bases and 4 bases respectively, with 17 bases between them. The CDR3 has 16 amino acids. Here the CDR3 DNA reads TGTGCCAGCAGTTTCCTAGATTGGACGGGGTCAGATACGCAGTATTTT. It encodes CASSFLDWTGSDTQYF.

CDR3 sequence: CASSGALISTEAFF. The CDR3 nucleotides are TGTGCCAGCAGCGGGGCGTTGATTAGCACTGAAGCTTTCTTT. This chain uses TRBV7-2 with TRBJ1-1; D may be TRBD1 (5 bases). V was pared by 5 bases and J by 4 bases, with 14 bases between. Per the germline V gene, CDR1 is SGHTA and CDR2 is FQGNSA. This CDR3 has 14 residues.

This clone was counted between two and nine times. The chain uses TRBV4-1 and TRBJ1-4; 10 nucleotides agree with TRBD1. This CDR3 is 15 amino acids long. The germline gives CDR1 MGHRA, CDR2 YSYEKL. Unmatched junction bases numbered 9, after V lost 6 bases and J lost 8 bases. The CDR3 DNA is TGCGCCAGCAGACATCCGGGACAGGGGAGAGAAAAACTGTTTTTT. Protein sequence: CASRHPGQGREKLFF.

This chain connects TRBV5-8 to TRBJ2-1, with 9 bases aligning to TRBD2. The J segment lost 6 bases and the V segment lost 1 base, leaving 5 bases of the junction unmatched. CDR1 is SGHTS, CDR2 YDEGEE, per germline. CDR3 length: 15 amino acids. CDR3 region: CASSLTLAGPNEQFF. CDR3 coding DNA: TGTGCCAGCAGCTTGACACTAGCGGGCCCCAATGAGCAGTTCTTC.

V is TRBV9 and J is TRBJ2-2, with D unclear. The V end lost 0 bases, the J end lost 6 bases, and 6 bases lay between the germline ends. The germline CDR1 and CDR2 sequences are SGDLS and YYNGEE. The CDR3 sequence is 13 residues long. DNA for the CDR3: TGTGCCAGCAGCGTAGTAGTACCCGGGGAGCTGTTTTTT. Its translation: CASSVVVPGELFF.

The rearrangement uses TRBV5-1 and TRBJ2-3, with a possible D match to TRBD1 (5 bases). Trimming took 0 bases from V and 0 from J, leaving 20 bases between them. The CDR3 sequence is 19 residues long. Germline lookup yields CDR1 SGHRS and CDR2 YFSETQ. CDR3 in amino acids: CASSLAGFQGFSSTDTQYF. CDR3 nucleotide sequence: TGCGCCAGCAGCTTGGCCGGGTTTCAGGGTTTCTCTAGCACAGATACGCAGTATTTT.